Listed here are 14 T cell receptor beta chains from one sample, sequenced in a study of control samples from healthy donors and cancer patients. TCRdb's table, derived via immunoSEQ multiplex PCR, lists solely in-frame clones and lacks some. This table has 120,000 to 150,000 clones, approximately 94% appearing once. Sequencing was performed on blood. These receptors were obtained from a man aged 35-49 years in good health.

The genes are TRBV2 and TRBJ2-2; possibly TRBD1 for D (5 bases). The CDR3 consists of 13 residues. The V end was cut by 6 bases, the J end by 4 bases, with 9 bases between. Germline CDR1 is SNHLY and CDR2 is FYNNEI. The CDR3 region is CASRERGTGELFF. The CDR3 nucleotides are TGTGCCAGCAGGGAAAGGGGCACCGGGGAGCTGTTTTTT. The full variable domain, its missing parts supplied by reference TRBV2 and TRBJ2-2, is EPEVTQTPSHQVTQMGQEVILRCVPISNHLYFYWYRQILGQKVEFLVSFYNNEISEKSEIFDDQFSVERPDGSNFTLKIRSTKLEDSAMYFCASRERGTGELFFGEGSRLTVL.

This chain links TRBV9 with TRBJ1-3; D might be TRBD1 (5 bases). Trimming cost V 2 bases and J 3 bases, with 6 bases left between them. The CDR3 consists of 13 residues. Germline V gene lookup returns CDR1 SGDLS and CDR2 YYNGEE. The CDR3 coding sequence is TGTGCCAGCAGCGTGAGGGGTGGAAACACCATATATTTT. Translated, it gives CASSVRGGNTIYF.

The chain links TRBV6-4 to TRBJ2-7; D uncertain. CDR3 length: 11 amino acids. Germline V gene sequence: CDR1 MRHNA, CDR2 SNTAGT. Trimming pared 3 bases from V and 6 bases from J, leaving 6 bases between. Here the CDR3 reads CASSENPEQYF. CDR3 nucleotides: TGTGCCAGCAGTGAAAACCCCGAGCAGTACTTC.

In this sample, this clone turned up once. V gene TRBV11-2 combines with J gene TRBJ1-1, with TRBD1 identical over 8 bases. Germline-derived CDR1 and CDR2 are SGHAT and FQNNGV. This CDR3 contains 17 residues. The junction had 14 bases not matched to a gene; V was cut back by 5 bases and J by 3 bases. Here the CDR3 reads CASSTIPRGRRDTEAFF. DNA of the CDR3: TGTGCCAGCAGCACTATCCCCAGGGGGCGTAGGGACACTGAAGCTTTCTTT. Looking up the rest from reference TRBV11-2 and TRBJ1-1 gives the full variable domain: EAGVAQSPRYKIIEKRQSVAFWCNPISGHATLYWYQQILGQGPKLLIQFQNNGVVDDSQLPKDRFSAERLKGVDSTLKIQPAKLEDSAVYLCASSTIPRGRRDTEAFFGQGTRLTVV.

The rearrangement uses TRBV7-9 and TRBJ2-5; no clear D gene. Germline assignment: CDR1 SEHNR and CDR2 FQNEAQ (reference sequence). The length of the CDR3 is 13 residues. The chain's CDR3 is CAEDPVPQETQYF. CDR3 coding DNA: TGTGCAGAGGATCCAGTGCCCCAAGAGACCCAGTACTTC.

This chain joins TRBV5-5 and TRBJ1-4; D perhaps matches TRBD1 (5 bases). The CDR3 sequence is 16 residues long. From germline, CDR1 is SGHKS and CDR2 YYEKEE (reference sequence). The V end was cut by 3 bases, the J end by 0 bases, with 12 bases between. The CDR3 DNA sequence: TGTGCCAGCAGCTGGGGCACGCTTGCAACTAATGAAAAACTGTTTTTT. This sequence encodes CASSWGTLATNEKLFF.

The genes are TRBV27 and TRBJ2-6; 13 nucleotides agree with TRBD2. The CDR3 totals 21 residues. Germline V lookup: CDR1 MNHEY, CDR2 SMNVEV (reference sequence). The V gene end was trimmed by 10 bases and the J gene end by 4 bases; junction bases not matched to a gene: 22. The CDR3 reads CATARDIPGLAGIGGANVLTF. In DNA form, the CDR3 reads TGTGCCACCGCCAGAGACATACCGGGACTAGCGGGAATTGGCGGGGCCAACGTCCTGACTTTC.

The chain recombines TRBV9 with TRBJ1-3; TRBD1 matches 10 bases. This CDR3 has 17 amino acids. Germline CDR1 and CDR2: SGDLS and YYNGEE. The V segment lost 4 bases and the J segment 3 bases; nucleotides outside the gene matches: 10. CDR3 sequence (DNA): TGTGCCAGCAGCATACGACAGGGGGCAGCTGGTGGAAACACCATATATTTT. It encodes CASSIRQGAAGGNTIYF.

The DNA for the CDR3 is TGTGCCAGTAGTCACCCAACGGGACAGATCTACGAGCAGTACTTC. It specifies CASSHPTGQIYEQYF. This sequence joins TRBV19 and TRBJ2-7; 7 bases map to TRBD1. Germline CDR1 is LNHDA and CDR2 is SQIVND (reference sequence). The J segment lost 3 bases and the V segment lost 5 bases, leaving 10 bases of the junction unmatched. The CDR3 has 15 residues. The full variable domain, in which reference TRBV19 and TRBJ2-7 provide the parts outside the CDR3, is DGGITQSPKYLFRKEGQNVTLSCEQNLNHDAMYWYRQDPGQGLRLIYYSQIVNDFQKGDIAEGYSVSREKKESFPLTVTSAQKNPTAFYLCASSHPTGQIYEQYFGPGTRLTVT.

CDR3 nucleotides: TGTGCCAGCAGTTCAGACTCTGGAAACACCATATATTTT. It encodes CASSSDSGNTIYF. This rearrangement joins TRBV7-3 to TRBJ1-3; D is uncertain. Per germline, CDR1 SGHTA and CDR2 FQGTGA. The ends were cut back, 6 bases at V and 0 bases at J, with 6 bases in the middle. The CDR3 has 13 amino acids.

The genes are TRBV24-1 and TRBJ2-3; no definite D call. Germline V CDR1 and CDR2: KGHDR, SFDVKD. This CDR3 has 15 amino acids. Deletions cut 9 bases from V and 0 bases from J, with 15 bases between. CDR3 sequence reads: CATSNRALSTDTQYF. In DNA form, the CDR3 reads TGTGCCACCTCAAACCGGGCCCTTAGCACAGATACGCAGTATTTT.

The V gene is TRBV4-1, the J gene TRBJ2-1; 9 positions match TRBD2. The V segment lost 5 bases and the J segment 8 bases; nucleotides outside the gene matches: 13. CDR3 size: 16 residues. The germline CDR1 and CDR2 sequences are MGHRA and YSYEKL. The DNA of the CDR3 is TGCGCCAGCAGCAATAATCCTAGCGGGATAAGGGATGAGCAGTTCTTC. Residues: CASSNNPSGIRDEQFF.

V is TRBV14 and J is TRBJ1-5; D not resolved. The V end was cut by 7 bases, the J end by 4 bases, with 17 bases between. The CDR3 is made up of 15 amino acids. CDR1 SGHDN and CDR2 FVKESK come from the germline V gene. CDR3 residues: CASTSFWLTNQPQHF. CDR3 coding DNA: TGTGCCAGCACCTCATTCTGGCTTACTAATCAGCCCCAGCATTTT.

The genes are TRBV5-1 and TRBJ2-1, with TRBD1 matching 7 bases. The junction had 19 bases not matched to a gene; V was cut back by 7 bases and J by 0 bases. CDR3 length: 19 residues. The germline gives CDR1 SGHRS, CDR2 YFSETQ. The CDR3 is CASGPRTGFTRSSYNEQFF. Here the CDR3 DNA reads TGCGCCAGCGGACCTCGGACAGGCTTTACTAGGAGCTCCTACAATGAGCAGTTCTTC.